This T cell receptor (beta chain) was retrieved from a study of blood T cell repertoires in COVID-19. Study in general: Both acute and convalescent COVID-19 samples were obtained from the United States, Italy and Spain. Sources were T cells, B-cell-depleted T cells, or PBMCs; the material itself was cDNA or gDNA.

In the authors' methods: Estimated nucleated cell counts came from reference gene primer amplification. Libraries were prepared by immunoSEQ multiplex PCR; TCRdb keeps only in-frame clonotypes and omits some of them. V, J and clone size were drawn from that table, and D and trimming were deduced from the DNA. Of about 270,000 clones listed, over 80% are singletons. Per germline, CDR1 SNHLY and CDR2 FYNNEI. The CDR3 length is 14 residues. V lost 4 bases and J 0 bases, leaving 7 bases between the germline ends. This clonotype was sampled from a woman in her forties or fifties with active or convalescent COVID-19. The specimen was peripheral blood. V gene TRBV2 combines with J gene TRBJ1-3, with no clear D. CDR3 residues: CASSVSFSGNTIYF. The CDR3 DNA sequence: TGTGCCAGCAGTGTGAGCTTCTCTGGAAACACCATATATTTT.